This T cell receptor beta chain was found in a study of human T cells and chemical hapten exposure. Study background: Diphenylcyclopropenone doses were given weekly to the scalps of patients across the approximately 24-week study. Minor volume differences among pooled libraries chiefly drove per-sample TCR yield variation.

TCRdb redid the calling of the RACE reads with MiXCR, one entry per CDR3 protein. The sample consists of around 27,000 distinct CDR3 sequences, more than 5% of them appearing once. The sample's time point: patch test 3, about 24 weeks after DPC sensitization. Treatment in this sample: therapeutic diphenylcyclopropenone sensitization with weekly scalp DPC. Researchers extracted total RNA from unfractionated whole blood. This clonotype was observed many times. The input for sequencing was whole blood, taken in connection with sensitization to the hapten diphenylcyclopropenone (DPC). This receptor was identified in a man aged 25-40 years with alopecia areata. Some clones in this sample may be carry-over from other donors' samples.

Here the CDR3 reads CASSSSGGARETQYF. CDR3 DNA sequence: TGTGCCAGCAGTTCTAGCGGGGGGGCCCGGGAGACCCAGTACTTC. The genes are TRBV12-3 or TRBV12-4 and TRBJ2-5, with 12 bases lining up with TRBD2. The CDR3 length is 15 residues. V was clipped by 4 bases and J by 5 bases; unmatched bases: 5.